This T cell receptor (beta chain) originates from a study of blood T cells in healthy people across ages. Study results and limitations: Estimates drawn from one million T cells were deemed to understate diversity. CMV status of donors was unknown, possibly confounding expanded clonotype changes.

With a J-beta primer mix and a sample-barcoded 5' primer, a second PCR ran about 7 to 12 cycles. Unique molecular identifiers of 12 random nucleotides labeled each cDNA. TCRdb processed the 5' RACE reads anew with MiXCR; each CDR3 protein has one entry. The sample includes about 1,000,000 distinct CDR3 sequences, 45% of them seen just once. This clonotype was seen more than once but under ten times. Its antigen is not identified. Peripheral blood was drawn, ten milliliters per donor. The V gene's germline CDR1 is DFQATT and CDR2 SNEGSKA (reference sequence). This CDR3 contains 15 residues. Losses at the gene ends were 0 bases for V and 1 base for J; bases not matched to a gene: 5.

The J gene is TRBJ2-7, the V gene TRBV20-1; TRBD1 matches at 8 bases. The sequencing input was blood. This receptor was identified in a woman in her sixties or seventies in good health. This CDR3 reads CSARDIGQGSYEQYF. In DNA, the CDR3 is TGCAGTGCTAGAGATATAGGACAGGGATCCTACGAGCAGTACTTC.